This T cell receptor beta chain derives from a study of blood T cell repertoires in COVID-19. Study-level information: Material from acute and convalescent COVID-19 was sourced from the United States, Italy and Spain. Sources were T cells, B-cell-depleted T cells, or PBMCs; the material itself was cDNA or gDNA.

In the authors' methods: Using reference gene primer amplification, nucleated cell counts were estimated. TCRdb's copy holds only in-frame clones and misses some; the assay was immunoSEQ multiplex PCR. That table supplies the V and J calls and clone size; D and trimming were determined from the DNA. Of approximately 120,000 clones detected, around 84% appear once; the ten largest clones hold less than 8%. This clone has a single count. Sequence at one end of the junction differs from germline and may be a read error. The CDR3 has 15 amino acids. Germline V gene lookup returns CDR1 SNHLY and CDR2 FYNNEI.

The clonotype was recovered from a woman aged 80 or older with active or convalescent COVID-19. The chain has TRBV2 and TRBJ2-1; 12 bases are a match to TRBD2. Sample: peripheral blood. The chain's CDR3 is CASSEGLAGHNEQFF. As DNA, the CDR3 is TGTGCCAGCAGCGAAGGACTAGCGGGACACAATGAGCAGTTCTTC. The full variable domain, with the rest looked up from reference TRBV2 and TRBJ2-1, is EPEVTQTPSHQVTQMGQEVILRCVPISNHLYFYWYRQILGQKVEFLVSFYNNEISEKSEIFDDQFSVERPDGSNFTLKIRSTKLEDSAMYFCASSEGLAGHNEQFFGPGTRLTVL.